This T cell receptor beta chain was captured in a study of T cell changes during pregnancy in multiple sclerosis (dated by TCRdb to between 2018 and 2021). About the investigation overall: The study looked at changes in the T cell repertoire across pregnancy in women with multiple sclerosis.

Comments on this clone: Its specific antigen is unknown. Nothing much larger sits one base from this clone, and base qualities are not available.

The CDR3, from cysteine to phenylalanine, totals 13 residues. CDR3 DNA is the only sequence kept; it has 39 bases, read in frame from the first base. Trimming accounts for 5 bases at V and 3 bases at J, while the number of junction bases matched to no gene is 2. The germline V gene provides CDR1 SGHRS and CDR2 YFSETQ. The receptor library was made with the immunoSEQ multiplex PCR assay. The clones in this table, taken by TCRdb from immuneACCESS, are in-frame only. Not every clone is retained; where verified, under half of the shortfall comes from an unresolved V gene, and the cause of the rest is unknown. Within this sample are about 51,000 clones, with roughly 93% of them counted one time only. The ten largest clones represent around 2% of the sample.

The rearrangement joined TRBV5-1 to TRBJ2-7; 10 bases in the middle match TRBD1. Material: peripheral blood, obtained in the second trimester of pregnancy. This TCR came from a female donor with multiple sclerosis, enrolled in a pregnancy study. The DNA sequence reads TGCGCCAGCAGGGGGACAGGGGTCTACGAGCAGTACTTC. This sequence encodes CASRGTGVYEQYF. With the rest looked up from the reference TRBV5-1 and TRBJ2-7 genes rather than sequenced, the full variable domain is KAGVTQTPRYLIKTRGQQVTLSCSPISGHRSVSWYQQTPGQGLQFLFEYFSETQRNKGNFPGRFSGRQFSNSRSEMNVSTLELGDSALYLCASRGTGVYEQYFGPGTRLTVT.